This entry lists 11 T cell receptor beta chains sequenced from one sample in a study of blood T cell repertoires in COVID-19. Profiled with immunoSEQ multiplex PCR; TCRdb holds only in-frame clones, not every one. This sample carries a few hundred thousand clones, approximately 81% of them seen once, and the ten largest clones take less than 6.5%. The sequenced material came from peripheral blood. These TCRs come from a woman in her sixties or seventies who had recovered from COVID-19.

The V call is TRBV2, the J call TRBJ2-4; the match to TRBD1 covers 7 bases. Germline-derived CDR1 and CDR2 are SNHLY and FYNNEI. The J segment lost 4 bases and the V segment lost 6 bases, leaving 0 bases of the junction unmatched. This CDR3 has 12 residues. CDR3 residues: CASRGQKNIQYF. In nucleotides, the CDR3 is TGTGCCAGCAGGGGACAGAAAAACATTCAGTACTTC.

V gene TRBV6-5 combines with J gene TRBJ1-1; perhaps TRBD1 as D (5 bases). Between the trimmed V and J ends, which lost 6 bases and 3 bases, there was a span of 14 bases. The CDR3 covers 14 residues. Per germline, CDR1 MNHEY and CDR2 SVGAGI. CDR3 residues: CASRVWGRDTEAFF. The DNA of the CDR3 is TGTGCCAGCAGGGTGTGGGGGAGGGACACTGAAGCTTTCTTT.

The genes are TRBV27 and TRBJ2-3; 9 nucleotides align to TRBD2. V gave up 2 bases and J gave up 1 base; unmatched junction bases: 1. The CDR3 loop spans 15 amino acids. Germline values: CDR1 MNHEY, CDR2 SMNVEV (reference sequence). The CDR3 coding sequence is TGTGCCAGCAGTTTAGTAGCGGGGGGCACAGATACGCAGTATTTT. This codes for CASSLVAGGTDTQYF.

This clone was detected only once. The chain uses TRBV30 and TRBJ1-2; D is perhaps TRBD1 (5 bases). Germline lookup yields CDR1 GTSNPN and CDR2 SVGIG (reference sequence). This CDR3 spans 13 amino acids. V was cut by 1 base and J by 5 bases, with 11 bases left in between. CDR3 protein: CAWSAGRAYGYTF. CDR3 nucleotide sequence: TGTGCCTGGAGTGCAGGGAGGGCGTATGGCTACACCTTC.

The genes are TRBV5-5 and TRBJ2-5; maybe TRBD2 (5 bases). The CDR3 is 15 residues long. Trimming shortened V by 2 bases and J by 0 bases, and 11 bases separated the two germline ends. In germline, CDR1 is SGHKS, CDR2 YYEKEE (reference sequence). The CDR3 DNA reads as TGTGCCAGCAGCTTACTAGACTACTACCAAGAGACCCAGTACTTC. Translation: CASSLLDYYQETQYF.

The V gene is TRBV7-9, the J gene TRBJ2-3, with D possibly being TRBD2 (7 bases). V lost 5 bases, J lost 7 bases, and 19 bases lay in between. Germline V gene sequence: CDR1 SEHNR, CDR2 FQNEAQ (reference sequence). The CDR3 totals 15 residues. The CDR3 sequence: CASSPRGREEYTQYF. DNA of the CDR3: TGTGCCAGCAGCCCGCGGGGGCGGGAAGAGTATACGCAGTATTTT.

The chain couples TRBV2 to TRBJ1-1, with D unclear. Germline-derived CDR1 and CDR2 are SNHLY and FYNNEI. CDR3 length: 14 amino acids. Trimming took 5 bases from V and 1 from J, leaving 11 bases between them. As DNA, the CDR3 is TGTGCCAGCAGTAGGGCCGCGGGGAACACTGAAGCTTTCTTT. It specifies CASSRAAGNTEAFF.

This chain connects TRBV6-2 or TRBV6-3 to TRBJ2-5, with TRBD1 as a possible D gene (7 bases). The V gene lost 5 bases and the J gene lost 7 bases, with 8 bases spanning the gap. This CDR3 contains 11 residues. In germline, CDR1 is MNHEY, CDR2 SVGEGT. This CDR3 is CASSQGGTQYF. The CDR3 nucleotides read TGTGCCAGCAGTCAGGGGGGGACCCAGTACTTC.

This chain links TRBV7-2 with TRBJ1-6; D gene unclear. Germline V gene data show CDR1 as SGHTA and CDR2 as FQGNSA. CDR3 length equals 15 residues. Trimming took 6 bases from V and 2 from J, leaving 11 bases between them. In DNA form, the CDR3 reads TGTGCCAGCAGTACCCTAGGCGCCTATAATTCACCCCTCCACTTT. Translated, it gives CASSTLGAYNSPLHF.

This chain connects TRBV9 to TRBJ2-3; TRBD2 might be the D (5 bases). Trimming pared 3 bases from V and 0 bases from J, leaving 11 bases between. Germline V gene lookup returns CDR1 SGDLS and CDR2 YYNGEE. The CDR3 length is 15 residues. CDR3 sequence: CASSGSGDSTDTQYF. CDR3 nucleotide sequence: TGTGCCAGCAGCGGTTCCGGGGATAGCACAGATACGCAGTATTTT.

The chain employs TRBV6-6 and TRBJ2-1; 8 bases map to TRBD2. Unmatched junction bases numbered 11, after V lost 7 bases and J lost 9 bases. Germline V gene sequence: CDR1 MNHNY, CDR2 SVGAGI (reference sequence). The CDR3 runs to 14 residues. The CDR3 spells CASTPGSRGGEQFF. Written as DNA, the CDR3 is TGTGCCAGCACCCCGGGTTCCCGGGGGGGTGAGCAGTTCTTC.